The 9 T cell receptor beta chains listed next were all sequenced from one sample in a study of T cell responses to AZD1222 COVID-19 vaccine. The table came from immunoSEQ multiplex PCR; TCRdb's copy has only in-frame clones and leaves some out. The sample data list about 140,000 clones. The sample taken for sequencing was peripheral blood. All receptors come from an adult in good health.

The chain recombines TRBV6-5 with TRBJ1-4; 7 bases match TRBD1. CDR1 is MNHEY and CDR2 is SVGAGI in the germline V gene. The ends lost 5 bases at V and 7 bases at J; junction bases unmatched: 10. This CDR3 spans 15 amino acids. In DNA form, the CDR3 reads TGTGCCAGCAGTACAACTCAGGGGGAGAGTGAAAAACTGTTTTTT. This gives the protein CASSTTQGESEKLFF.

The V call is TRBV28, the J call TRBJ1-2; D is perhaps TRBD1 (5 bases). CDR1 and CDR2 from the germline V gene are MDHEN and SYDVKM. The CDR3 contains 14 residues. V lost 2 bases to trimming and J lost 8 bases, with 15 bases between them. The CDR3 DNA follows: TGTGCCAGCAGTTTAGGGGAGGGGTTAGCAGGCTACACCTTC. Protein product: CASSLGEGLAGYTF.

This chain uses TRBV7-9 with TRBJ1-6, with a weak D call TRBD1 (6 bases). V lost 5 bases and J 5 bases, leaving 13 bases between the germline ends. The CDR3 consists of 15 residues. From germline, CDR1 is SEHNR and CDR2 FQNEAQ (reference sequence). The CDR3 here is CASSHTRGHNSPLHF. For the CDR3, the DNA is TGTGCCAGCAGCCACACCAGGGGACATAATTCACCCCTCCACTTT.

The chain carries TRBV6-2 or TRBV6-3 and TRBJ1-3, with D unresolved. CDR3 size: 15 residues. Germline CDR1 MNHEY, CDR2 SVGEGT. Trimming pared 6 bases from V and 0 bases from J, leaving 12 bases between. The CDR3 DNA reads as TGTGCCAGCAGCCTACTTGCGGCCTCTGGAAACACCATATATTTT. This codes for CASSLLAASGNTIYF.

V gene TRBV6-5 combines with J gene TRBJ1-1; no clear D. CDR3 length: 12 residues. The V end lost 5 bases, the J end lost 0 bases, and 4 bases lay between the germline ends. The germline gives CDR1 MNHEY, CDR2 SVGAGI. CDR3 loop: CASSLLNTEAFF. In nucleotides, the CDR3 is TGTGCCAGCAGTCTGCTGAACACTGAAGCTTTCTTT.

This chain links TRBV7-3 with TRBJ2-1; the match to TRBD2 covers 7 bases. The CDR3 sequence is 15 residues long. V dropped 5 bases and J dropped 0; count of bases not matched to a gene: 4. Germline CDR1 and CDR2: SGHTA and FQGTGA. This chain's CDR3 is CASSPSGTSYNEQFF. As DNA, the CDR3 is TGTGCCAGCAGCCCCAGCGGGACCTCCTACAATGAGCAGTTCTTC.

This sequence joins TRBV28 and TRBJ2-3; a possible D gene is TRBD2 (5 bases). The germline V and J ends were trimmed by 7 bases and 2 bases, with 25 bases remaining between them. The germline V gene encodes CDR1 MDHEN and CDR2 SYDVKM. The CDR3 sequence is 18 residues long. This CDR3 reads CASTPPPGRTPFTDTQYF. The CDR3 DNA reads as TGTGCCAGCACCCCACCTCCAGGCAGGACTCCATTCACAGATACGCAGTATTTT.

This chain connects TRBV11-3 to TRBJ2-3, with a weak D call TRBD2 (7 bases). V shed 5 bases and J shed 0 bases, with 15 bases lying between them. Germline V gene lookup returns CDR1 SGHNT and CDR2 YENEEA. The CDR3 totals 16 residues. The CDR3 nucleotides are TGTGCCAGCAGCGCTAGGGGGGGGGCGAGCACAGATACGCAGTATTTT. It translates to CASSARGGASTDTQYF.

V is TRBV10-1 and J is TRBJ2-1, with D unresolved. The V gene lost 4 bases and the J gene lost 8 bases, with 12 bases spanning the gap. Per germline, CDR1 WNHNN and CDR2 SYGVQD (reference sequence). This CDR3 spans 13 amino acids. DNA of the CDR3: TGCGCCAGCAGTGTCCCTTCGGTGGATGAGCAGTTCTTC. Its translation: CASSVPSVDEQFF.